This TCR beta chain was obtained from a study of blood T cell repertoires in COVID-19. Whole-study context: From T cells, B-cell-depleted T cells, or PBMCs came the material, which was cDNA or gDNA.

The germline V gene encodes CDR1 SGDLS and CDR2 YYNGEE. V lost 2 bases and J lost 2; bases outside the gene matches: 8. The CDR3 covers 16 residues. Study processing details: From reference gene primer amplification, estimates of nucleated cell counts were derived. The assay was immunoSEQ multiplex PCR, and TCRdb's table has in-frame clones only and misses some. For V, J and clone size, that table is used; D and trimming come from the DNA. The top ten hold 8% of the sample, which has around 170,000 clones, approximately 81% seen once. Living in about two dozen US areas, the participants were between 18 and 89 years of age. Cohorts were determined from participant-reported clinical history.

The sequence derives from a woman between 45 and 65 years old who had recovered from COVID-19. Sequencing was carried out using PBMCs or T cells enriched from blood (not recorded which). The rearrangement uses TRBV9 and TRBJ1-2; TRBD1 matches at 8 bases. The CDR3 region is CASSVGTGTINYGYTF. DNA for the CDR3: TGTGCCAGCAGCGTTGGGACAGGCACGATCAACTATGGCTACACCTTC.